The 9 T cell receptor beta chains below come from one sample, sequenced in a study of blood T cell repertoires in COVID-19. The protocol was immunoSEQ multiplex PCR, while the TCRdb copy is restricted to in-frame clones and leaves out a portion. Of a few hundred thousand clones in the sample, roughly 87% were seen once. Sequences were obtained from PBMCs or T cells enriched from blood (not recorded which). The receptors stem from a woman aged 50 to 60 who had recovered from COVID-19.

The chain combines TRBV5-5 with TRBJ1-5; the D gene is possibly TRBD1 (5 bases). The CDR3 sequence is 14 residues long. The V gene's germline CDR1 is SGHKS and CDR2 YYEKEE (reference sequence). Trimming shortened V by 4 bases and J by 4 bases, and 12 bases separated the two germline ends. The CDR3 DNA reads as TGTGCCAGCAGCCCGACAGTACCGAATCAGCCCCAGCATTTT. It yields the protein CASSPTVPNQPQHF.

The chain employs TRBV5-1 and TRBJ2-1; D gene unclear. The germline V gene encodes CDR1 SGHRS and CDR2 YFSETQ. CDR3 length equals 15 residues. The V and J ends lost 4 bases and 2 bases respectively, with 13 bases between them. This CDR3 reads CASSPGGYPYNEQFF. The CDR3 DNA is TGCGCCAGCAGCCCGGGTGGCTACCCCTACAATGAGCAGTTCTTC.

This chain links TRBV3-1 (or the pseudogene TRBV3-2) with TRBJ2-6; possible D gene TRBD1, 6 bases. The CDR3 has 16 amino acids. Germline V gene data show CDR1 as LGHDT and CDR2 as YNNKEL (reference sequence). The V gene lost 5 bases and the J gene lost 1 base, with 12 bases spanning the gap. The CDR3 DNA is TGTGCCAGCAGCTTACAGGGTTTTTCTGGGGCCAACGTCCTGACTTTC. Its translation is CASSLQGFSGANVLTF.

V usage is TRBV5-5 and J usage is TRBJ1-1; D remains unclear. The germline CDR1 and CDR2 sequences are SGHKS and YYEKEE (reference sequence). The V gene lost 4 bases and the J gene lost 4 bases, with 14 bases spanning the gap. The CDR3 covers 14 residues. The CDR3 DNA is TGTGCCAGCAGCCCTCGGGCGGGAATCACTGAAGCTTTCTTT. Encoded protein: CASSPRAGITEAFF.

V usage is TRBV19 and J usage is TRBJ1-5; the match to TRBD1 covers 7 bases. The CDR3 sequence is 13 residues long. V shed 4 bases and J 6 bases; nucleotides not matched to a gene: 3. The germline V gene encodes CDR1 LNHDA and CDR2 SQIVND (reference sequence). This CDR3 is CASSSDRVQPQHF. CDR3 nucleotides: TGTGCCAGTAGTAGCGACAGGGTTCAGCCCCAGCATTTT.

The rearrangement uses TRBV11-2 and TRBJ2-2, with 7 bases that match TRBD1. Unmatched junction bases numbered 11, after V lost 1 base and J lost 6 bases. The CDR3 spans 17 residues. Germline CDR1 and CDR2: SGHAT and FQNNGV. The CDR3 sequence: CASSLGQGYGLSGELFF. CDR3 coding DNA: TGTGCCAGCAGCTTAGGACAGGGTTACGGGCTATCCGGGGAGCTGTTTTTT.

This clone has just one count. The V and J genes are TRBV5-1 and TRBJ2-3; 8 nucleotides agree with TRBD2. The trim removed 2 bases at V and 1 base at J, leaving 3 bases unmatched. Germline CDR1 reads SGHRS; CDR2 reads YFSETQ. This CDR3 region has 15 residues. The CDR3 loop reads CASSFPGGGTDTQYF. CDR3 in DNA: TGCGCCAGCAGCTTTCCCGGGGGGGGCACAGATACGCAGTATTTT.

The V call is TRBV11-1, the J call TRBJ1-5; 8 bases are a match to TRBD1. J gave up 4 bases and V 6 bases, and 8 bases lay outside the gene matches. Looked up from germline, CDR1 is SGHAT and CDR2 is FQDESV (reference sequence). The CDR3 contains 15 residues. This chain's CDR3 is CASSAGQGTNQPQHF. The CDR3 DNA reads TGTGCCAGCAGTGCCGGACAGGGCACGAATCAGCCCCAGCATTTT.

The chain combines TRBV18 with TRBJ1-2; possibly TRBD1 for D (6 bases). The length of the CDR3 is 14 residues. The germline V and J ends were trimmed by 3 bases and 1 base, with 9 bases remaining between them. Per the germline V gene, CDR1 is KGHSH and CDR2 is LQKENI. The CDR3 DNA reads TGTGCCAGCTCACCCTACAGGGTTAACTATGGCTACACCTTC. Protein product: CASSPYRVNYGYTF.